The present T cell receptor (beta chain) was sequenced within a study of T cells in pancreatic ductal adenocarcinoma. Germline CDR1 reads MNHNS; CDR2 reads SASEGT. Trimming stripped 1 base from V and 8 bases from J, with 8 bases between. CDR3 length: 12 amino acids. Surgery without prior neoadjuvant therapy was the treatment of the selected pancreatic ductal adenocarcinoma patients. Points from the study as a whole: Mean clonality was approximately 0.11 in tumors and roughly 0.068 in blood, not significantly different. The resected cohort was biased toward the minority with early-stage disease.

This clone was counted once. Its specificity is unknown. The method was immunoSEQ multiplex PCR; TCRdb's version includes in-frame clones alone and lacks a portion of them. The data contain about 4,600 clones, around 72% of them seen just once; the ten biggest clones take up around 13%. V is TRBV6-1 and J is TRBJ1-2; no firm D call. Sequenced sample: pancreatic tumor tissue. The TCR was taken from a human donor with pancreatic ductal adenocarcinoma. The CDR3 nucleotides read TGTGCCAGCAGTGAAGGGAATCGGGGCTACACCTTC. Its protein is CASSEGNRGYTF.